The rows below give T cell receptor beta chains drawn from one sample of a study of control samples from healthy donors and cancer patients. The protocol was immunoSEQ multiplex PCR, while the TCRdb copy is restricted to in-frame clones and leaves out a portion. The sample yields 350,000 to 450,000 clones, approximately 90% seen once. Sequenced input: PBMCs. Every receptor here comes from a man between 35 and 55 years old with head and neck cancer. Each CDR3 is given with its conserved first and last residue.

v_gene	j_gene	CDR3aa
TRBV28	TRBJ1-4	CASSPTRINEKLFF
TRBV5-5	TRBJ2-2	CASSWTGAGELFF
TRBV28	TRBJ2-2	CASIGDTGELFF
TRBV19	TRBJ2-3	CASASGSADTQYF
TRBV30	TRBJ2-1	CAWSVNFGNEQFF
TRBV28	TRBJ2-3	CASSFLSITDTQYF
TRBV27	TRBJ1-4	CASSLFRLGGEEKLFF
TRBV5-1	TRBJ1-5	CASSSTGGSNQPQHF
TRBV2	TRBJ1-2	CASTHRETNYGYTF
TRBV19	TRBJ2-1	CASGQGSYNEQFF
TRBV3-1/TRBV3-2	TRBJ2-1	CASTQGGGALGEQFF
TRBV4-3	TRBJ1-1	CASSQDWGQAGGAFF
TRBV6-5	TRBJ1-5	CASSPSEGIRPQHF
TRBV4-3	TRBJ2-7	CASSQDLAGGSYEQYF
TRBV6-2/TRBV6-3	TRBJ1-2	CASSYSTGLYGYTF
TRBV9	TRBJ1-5	CASSVGVENQPQHF
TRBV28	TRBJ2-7	CASREGGPVPEQYF
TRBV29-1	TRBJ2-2	CSVGERGNTGELFF
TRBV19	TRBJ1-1	CASSQREAMNTEAFF
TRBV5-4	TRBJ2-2	CASSLGPGGTGELFF
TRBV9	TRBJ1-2	CASSEGWGLGGYTF
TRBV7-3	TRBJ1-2	CASSFSGTNNYGYTF
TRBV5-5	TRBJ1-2	CASSLGGTGYTF
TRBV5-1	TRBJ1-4	CASSLERREYEKLFF
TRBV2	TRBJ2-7	CASARGQAPYEQYF
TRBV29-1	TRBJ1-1	CSVFDRDRTLNTEAFF
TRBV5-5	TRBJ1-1	CASSLLRANTEAFF
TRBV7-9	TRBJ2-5	CASSPLGTIGPGETQYF
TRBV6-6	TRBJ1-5	CASSYSAVQPQHF
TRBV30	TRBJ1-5	CAWSVPASRNNQPQHF